This T cell receptor (beta chain) is drawn from a study of T cells after yellow fever vaccination. Study-level results: Abundant contaminating clonotypes from the bulk population could appear in FACS-sorted repertoires.

From the 5' RACE reads, TCRdb called clonotypes with MiXCR, one entry per CDR3 protein. Of around 320,000 distinct CDR3 sequences in the sample, roughly a tenth are singletons; the top ten hold about 3.5%. V gave up 6 bases and J gave up 1 base, with 13 bases separating them. This CDR3 has 14 amino acids. Germline assignment: CDR1 SGDLS and CDR2 YYNGEE. With regard to this clonotype: The antigen is undetermined.

The sequence came from a man aged 18 to 30 who received the YFV17D yellow fever vaccine. This sample comprised CD4+ T cells sorted from PBMCs, obtained 45 days after the yellow fever booster vaccination. V and J are TRBV9 and TRBJ1-1; D might be TRBD1 (5 bases). CDR3 sequence: CASTPAGGNTEAFF. In DNA form, the CDR3 reads TGTGCCAGCACCCCCGCGGGGGGGAACACTGAAGCTTTCTTT.